Each of the 29 T cell receptor beta chains below was sequenced from the same sample in a study of response to subunit inactivated influenza vaccine. TCRdb fed the RT-PCR reads into MiXCR, producing one record per CDR3 protein. The sample yields roughly 630,000 distinct CDR3 sequences, around 13% seen once. Sample: PBMCs from blood, taken 14 to 15 days before vaccination. The receptors here all came from a man between 45 and 60 years old who received an inactivated influenza vaccine.

This sequence joins TRBV5-1 and TRBJ2-3, with 11 bases fitting TRBD1. The germline V gene encodes CDR1 SGHRS and CDR2 YFSETQ. This CDR3 has 18 amino acids. The junction had 12 bases not matched to a gene; V was cut back by 4 bases and J by 2 bases. CDR3 nucleotides: TGCGCCAGCAGCAGGACAGGGGGCTCATCCGGTTACACAGATACGCAGTATTTT. Protein product: CASSRTGGSSGYTDTQYF.

This clonotype occurred once. The V gene is TRBV12-3 or TRBV12-4, the J gene TRBJ2-7; 8 bases line up with TRBD2. With 5 bases clipped from V and 5 bases from J, the junction kept 5 bases outside the gene matches. This CDR3 is 13 amino acids long. CDR3 sequence: CASSPREGHEQYF. As DNA, the CDR3 is TGTGCCAGCAGTCCCCGGGAGGGTCACGAGCAGTACTTC.

The V gene is TRBV7-6, the J gene TRBJ2-7; 8 bases map to TRBD1. The germline gives CDR1 SGHVS, CDR2 FNYEAQ. This CDR3 has 14 amino acids. The V and J ends lost 5 bases and 6 bases, in that order; junction bases with no gene match: 9. CDR3 residues: CASSTTGTGGEQYF. CDR3 nucleotide sequence: TGTGCCAGCAGCACGACCGGGACAGGAGGCGAGCAGTACTTC.

The chain links TRBV4-1 to TRBJ2-5; 9 nucleotides line up with TRBD2. Looked up from germline, CDR1 is MGHRA and CDR2 is YSYEKL. CDR3 length: 13 residues. The J segment lost 5 bases and the V segment lost 4 bases, leaving 2 bases of the junction unmatched. The CDR3 here is CASSRGGEETQYF. CDR3 in DNA: TGCGCCAGCAGCCGCGGGGGGGAGGAGACCCAGTACTTC.

The chain combines TRBV7-9 with TRBJ2-3, with TRBD2 matching over 9 bases. Per germline, CDR1 SEHNR and CDR2 FQNEAQ (reference sequence). With 5 bases clipped from V and 2 bases from J, the junction kept 5 bases outside the gene matches. The CDR3 runs to 15 residues. The CDR3 DNA follows: TGTGCCAGCAGCGGTAGCGGGAGTGACACAGATACGCAGTATTTT. Encoded protein: CASSGSGSDTDTQYF.

The chain combines TRBV3-1 with TRBJ2-7; weak D call: TRBD1 (5 bases). V was pared by 4 bases and J by 7 bases, with 17 bases between. Germline V gene lookup returns CDR1 LGHDT and CDR2 YNNKEL (reference sequence). The CDR3 length is 14 residues. CDR3 sequence reads: CASSPNQKGPEQYF. CDR3 bases: TGTGCCAGCAGCCCGAACCAAAAGGGGCCGGAGCAGTACTTC.

This clonotype was seen more than once but under ten times. This chain joins TRBV3-1 and TRBJ2-3; perhaps TRBD1 as D (5 bases). The CDR3 sequence is 17 residues long. The germline V gene has CDR1 LGHDT and CDR2 YNNKEL (reference sequence). Trimming shortened V by 2 bases and J by 0 bases, and 15 bases separated the two germline ends. The CDR3 protein is CASSQTRQTTSTDTQYF. The CDR3 DNA follows: TGTGCCAGCAGCCAAACCAGACAGACCACTAGCACAGATACGCAGTATTTT.

This clonotype showed up many times. The chain carries TRBV29-1 and TRBJ2-7; TRBD1 aligns across 9 bases. V shed 7 bases, J shed 7 bases, and the junction held 11 bases outside the gene matches. Germline-derived CDR1 and CDR2 are SQVTM and ANQGSEA. This CDR3 region has 13 residues. CDR3 residues: CSAGQGKAREQYF. DNA for the CDR3: TGCAGCGCGGGACAGGGAAAGGCTCGGGAGCAGTACTTC.

In nucleotides, the CDR3 is TGCAGTGCTAGAGATGAAAAGGGGAATCAGCCCCAGCATTTT. Protein: CSARDEKGNQPQHF. The genes are TRBV20-1 and TRBJ1-5, with a weak D call TRBD1 (5 bases). The germline V and J ends were trimmed by 0 bases and 4 bases, with 10 bases remaining between them. Germline CDR1 DFQATT, CDR2 SNEGSKA (reference sequence). The CDR3 is 14 amino acids.

The V and J genes are TRBV6-1 and TRBJ2-2, with 12 positions matching TRBD2. Germline V gives CDR1 MNHNS, CDR2 SASEGT. The CDR3 is 15 residues long. The trim removed 10 bases at V and 4 bases at J, leaving 7 bases unmatched. CDR3 in DNA: TGTGCCACCCATCCACTAGCGGGAGGCACCGGGGAGCTGTTTTTT. Its translation is CATHPLAGGTGELFF.

Written as DNA, the CDR3 is TGTGCCAGCAGTTTAGGGGACAGCAGGAATCAGCCCCAGCATTTT. It codes for CASSLGDSRNQPQHF. The rearrangement joins TRBV12-3 or TRBV12-4 to TRBJ1-5; TRBD1 agrees at 7 bases. V trimming: 1 base; J trimming: 4 bases; junction bases outside the gene matches: 4. This CDR3 has 15 residues.

The sample holds many counts of this clonotype. This chain uses TRBV5-1 with TRBJ2-1, with 8 bases lining up with TRBD1. Germline V gene sequence: CDR1 SGHRS, CDR2 YFSETQ. The CDR3 is made up of 14 amino acids. The ends lost 3 bases at V and 4 bases at J; junction bases unmatched: 3. The CDR3 region is CASSSGTGYNEQFF. CDR3 coding DNA: TGCGCCAGCAGCTCCGGGACAGGTTACAATGAGCAGTTCTTC.

The CDR3 loop is CASRPSGTASDTQYF. CDR3 bases: TGCGCCAGCAGACCGTCCGGGACAGCCTCAGATACGCAGTATTTT. The rearrangement uses TRBV5-1 and TRBJ2-3; TRBD1 matches at 7 bases. Germline CDR1 and CDR2: SGHRS and YFSETQ. V shed 5 bases, J shed 4 bases, and the junction held 10 bases outside the gene matches. The CDR3 runs 15 residues.

This chain connects TRBV5-5 to TRBJ1-6, with 10 bases lining up with TRBD1. The V gene end was trimmed by 4 bases and the J gene end by 11 bases; junction bases not matched to a gene: 6. Germline V gene data show CDR1 as SGHKS and CDR2 as YYEKEE (reference sequence). CDR3 length: 14 amino acids. CDR3 bases: TGTGCCAGCAGCCGGGGACAGGGGATCACACCCCTCCACTTT. This codes for CASSRGQGITPLHF. Looking up the rest from reference TRBV5-5 and TRBJ1-6 gives the full variable domain: DAGVTQSPTHLIKTRGQQVTLRCSPISGHKSVSWYQQVLGQGPQFIFQYYEKEERGRGNFPDRFSARQFPNYSSELNVNALLLGDSALYLCASSRGQGITPLHFGNGTRLTVT.

This chain connects TRBV6-5 to TRBJ1-1; no definite D call. The CDR3 length is 14 residues. Germline V gives CDR1 MNHEY, CDR2 SVGAGI. The germline V and J ends were trimmed by 2 bases and 5 bases, with 12 bases remaining between them. This CDR3 is CASSYKTGRTEAFF. DNA for the CDR3: TGTGCCAGCAGTTACAAAACCGGGAGGACTGAAGCTTTCTTT.

This clonotype showed up many times. The chain links TRBV15 to TRBJ2-7; 9 nucleotides match TRBD2. CDR3 length: 16 amino acids. Germline CDR1 reads LNHNV; CDR2 reads YYDKDF (reference sequence). Losses at the gene ends were 0 bases for V and 4 bases for J; bases not matched to a gene: 7. CDR3 residues: CATSRDRASGAYEQYF. The CDR3 DNA reads TGTGCCACCAGCAGAGATAGGGCTAGCGGGGCATACGAGCAGTACTTC.

Remarks on this clonotype: The junction does not match germline at one end; this may be a read error. In DNA, the CDR3 is TGTGCCAGCAAAAGGGACGGAGGACAAGGGACCCAGTACTTC. It translates to CASKRDGGQGTQYF. This chain joins TRBV6-2 or TRBV6-3 and TRBJ2-5, with D perhaps matching TRBD1 or TRBD2 (5 bases each). Germline CDR1 MNHEY, CDR2 SVGEGT. This CDR3 spans 14 amino acids.

This clonotype turned up a few times. This chain connects TRBV10-3 to TRBJ1-1; TRBD1 matches 7 bases. Germline V gene sequence: CDR1 ENHRY, CDR2 SYGVKD. After removal of 10 bases from V and 2 bases from J, the junction contained 10 bases not matched to a gene. This CDR3 is 14 amino acids long. The CDR3 coding sequence is TGTGCCACCTCGGCCGGGACAGAAAACACTGAAGCTTTCTTT. Its translation is CATSAGTENTEAFF.

In this sample, this clonotype turned up a few times. In nucleotides, the CDR3 is TGTGCCAGCAGCTTAGATTGGGGGGACATTCAGTACTTC. Amino acid sequence: CASSLDWGDIQYF. The chain employs TRBV7-2 and TRBJ2-4; TRBD2 is a possible D gene (6 bases). CDR1 SGHTA and CDR2 FQGNSA come from the germline V gene. Deletions cut 1 base from V and 8 bases from J, with 9 bases between. The CDR3 has 13 residues.

The rearrangement joins TRBV11-1 to TRBJ2-1; 9 bases fit TRBD2. CDR3 length equals 19 residues. Germline V gene data show CDR1 as SGHAT and CDR2 as FQDESV (reference sequence). V lost 8 bases and J lost 0; bases outside the gene matches: 17. The CDR3 region is CASLRFGGRAGSSYNEQFF. The CDR3, as DNA: TGTGCCAGCCTACGGTTCGGCGGGAGGGCAGGTAGCTCCTACAATGAGCAGTTCTTC.

The chain's CDR3 is CATSDRGTLAAGGYTF. CDR3 nucleotides: TGTGCCACCAGTGATCGAGGGACCCTAGCCGCCGGTGGCTACACCTTC. This chain uses TRBV24-1 with TRBJ1-2, with D possibly matching TRBD1 (5 bases). Germline CDR1 and CDR2: KGHDR and SFDVKD. The germline V and J ends were trimmed by 3 bases and 7 bases, with 20 bases remaining between them. The CDR3 has 16 residues.

The genes are TRBV19 and TRBJ2-1, with 9 bases lining up with TRBD2. The CDR3 has 20 residues. Germline loops: CDR1 LNHDA, CDR2 SQIVND (reference sequence). Unmatched junction bases numbered 16, after V lost 4 bases and J lost 0 bases. The CDR3 sequence: CASSKIGLASQTSSYNEQFF. Here the CDR3 DNA reads TGTGCCAGTAGTAAAATCGGACTAGCGTCGCAGACCAGCTCCTACAATGAGCAGTTCTTC.

This clonotype was observed a handful of times. The genes are TRBV9 and TRBJ2-2; 8 bases are shared with TRBD2. The CDR3 is made up of 16 amino acids. V was clipped by 0 bases and J by 6 bases; unmatched bases: 7. CDR1 is SGDLS and CDR2 is YYNGEE in the germline V gene. CDR3 protein: CASSVAGTRLPGELFF. The CDR3 DNA reads TGTGCCAGCAGCGTAGCTGGGACTAGGTTGCCCGGGGAGCTGTTTTTT.

This clonotype was picked up many times. The genes are TRBV6-2 or TRBV6-3 and TRBJ2-1, with 15 bases fitting TRBD2. With V trimmed by 2 bases and J by 0 bases, 5 bases remained unmatched. The CDR3 totals 19 residues. The germline CDR1 and CDR2 sequences are MNHEY and SVGEGT. CDR3 nucleotide sequence: TGTGCCAGCAGTTACCCTATGGGACTAGCGGGAGGCTCCTACAATGAGCAGTTCTTC. Protein sequence: CASSYPMGLAGGSYNEQFF.

This clonotype was detected only a few times. The chain couples TRBV4-3 to TRBJ2-7; D is undetermined. V gave up 0 bases and J gave up 2 bases, with 11 bases separating them. This CDR3 contains 15 residues. CDR1 and CDR2 from the germline V gene are LGHNA and YSLEER. The CDR3 sequence: CASSQEPGKAYEQYF. In DNA, the CDR3 is TGCGCCAGCAGCCAAGAGCCGGGCAAAGCCTACGAGCAGTACTTC.

This clonotype was detected only a few times. This chain uses TRBV6-5 with TRBJ2-2, with 10 bases that match TRBD1. The V segment lost 0 bases and the J segment 7 bases; nucleotides outside the gene matches: 8. There are 17 residues in the CDR3. Germline V gene lookup returns CDR1 MNHEY and CDR2 SVGAGI. The CDR3 sequence: CASSYSRGTGAGGELFF. The CDR3 bases are TGTGCCAGCAGTTACTCCCGAGGGACAGGGGCGGGCGGGGAGCTGTTTTTT.

The rearrangement joins TRBV7-9 to TRBJ1-1; D gene unclear. This CDR3 has 14 residues. Germline assignment: CDR1 SEHNR and CDR2 FQNEAQ (reference sequence). Trimming shortened V by 8 bases and J by 0 bases, and 13 bases separated the two germline ends. The CDR3 coding sequence is TGTGCCAGCGGGCCTCGAGAGGTGAACACTGAAGCTTTCTTT. Protein product: CASGPREVNTEAFF.

There are a few counts of this clonotype. Here the CDR3 reads CATSRRLNRDTEAFF. The CDR3 bases are TGTGCCACCAGCAGAAGACTTAACAGGGACACTGAAGCTTTCTTT. The V gene is TRBV15, the J gene TRBJ1-1; tentatively, D is TRBD1 (6 bases). Looked up from germline, CDR1 is LNHNV and CDR2 is YYDKDF (reference sequence). The V and J ends lost 2 bases and 3 bases respectively, with 13 bases between them. This CDR3 has 15 amino acids.

V is TRBV29-1 and J is TRBJ1-2; a weak D match, TRBD1 (6 bases). Germline V gene data show CDR1 as SQVTM and CDR2 as ANQGSEA. The CDR3 length is 12 residues. Trimming removed 3 bases from V and 2 bases from J, with 7 bases in between. CDR3 protein: CSVDGQNYGYTF. The CDR3 DNA is TGCAGCGTTGACGGACAGAACTATGGCTACACCTTC.